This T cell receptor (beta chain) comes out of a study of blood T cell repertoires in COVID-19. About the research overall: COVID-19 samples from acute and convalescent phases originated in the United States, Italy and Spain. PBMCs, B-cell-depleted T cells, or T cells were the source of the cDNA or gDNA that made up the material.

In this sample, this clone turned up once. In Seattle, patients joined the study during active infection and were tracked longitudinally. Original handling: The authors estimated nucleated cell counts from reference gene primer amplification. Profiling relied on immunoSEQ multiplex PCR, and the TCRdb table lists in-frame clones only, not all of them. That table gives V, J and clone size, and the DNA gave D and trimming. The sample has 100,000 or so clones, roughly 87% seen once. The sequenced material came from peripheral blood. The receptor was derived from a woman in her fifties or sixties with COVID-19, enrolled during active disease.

CDR3 loop: CASRGQGAPNEKLFF. The CDR3 DNA reads TGTGCCAGCAGGGGACAGGGGGCCCCTAATGAAAAACTGTTTTTT. This rearrangement joins TRBV2 to TRBJ1-4; 12 nucleotides agree with TRBD1. J lost 3 bases, V lost 6 bases, and 2 bases had no gene match. The CDR3 spans 15 residues. Germline V gene data show CDR1 as SNHLY and CDR2 as FYNNEI.